What follows are 14 T cell receptor beta chains derived from one specimen sequenced in a study of cytomegalovirus exposure and HLA in healthy donors. The PCR ran on 60 Vbeta and 13 Jbeta primers. TCRdb's table, derived via immunoSEQ multiplex PCR, lists solely in-frame clones and lacks some. The sample consists of tens of thousands of clones, roughly 70% of them appearing once. Sequencing input: PBMCs. These receptors all stem from a man aged 45 to 65 in good health and CMV-seropositive.

Comment on this clone: The junction shows a germline mismatch at one end, possibly a read error. The V gene is TRBV11-2, the J gene TRBJ1-1; D is unclear. Germline values: CDR1 SGHAT, CDR2 FQNNGV. CDR3 length: 15 amino acids. For the CDR3, the DNA is TGTGTCAGCAGCCACGGACTGGGCGAGAACACTGAAGCTTTCTTT. Translating gives CVSSHGLGENTEAFF.

The chain is built from TRBV4-1 and TRBJ2-2; 10 nucleotides match TRBD2. Losses at the gene ends were 0 bases for V and 7 bases for J; bases not matched to a gene: 11. The CDR3 sequence is 18 residues long. Germline CDR1 reads MGHRA; CDR2 reads YSYEKL. The CDR3 sequence is CASSQDAGAGGPVGELFF. In DNA, the CDR3 is TGCGCCAGCAGCCAAGATGCAGGAGCGGGGGGGCCTGTCGGGGAGCTGTTTTTT.

The table lists this clone with a few counts. This chain links TRBV7-2 with TRBJ2-6; D may be TRBD1 (5 bases). CDR3 length: 18 residues. Trimming removed 6 bases at V and 0 bases at J, with 18 bases between. The germline CDR1 and CDR2 sequences are SGHTA and FQGNSA. The CDR3 reads CASSRVLRGSSGANVLTF. For the CDR3, the DNA is TGTGCCAGCAGTCGGGTCCTAAGGGGATCCTCTGGGGCCAACGTCCTGACTTTC.

This rearrangement joins TRBV6-1 to TRBJ2-2; 7 positions agree with TRBD2. V shed 3 bases and J 8 bases; nucleotides not matched to a gene: 6. The CDR3 is 14 residues long. Germline V lookup: CDR1 MNHNS, CDR2 SASEGT. The CDR3 DNA reads as TGTGCCAGCAGTGAGCTACTAGCGTTAGGGGAGCTGTTTTTT. Amino acid sequence: CASSELLALGELFF.

The CDR3 bases are TGTGCCAGCAGTTACTCGATGAGGGAGCAGTACTTC. Translation gives CASSYSMREQYF. The chain joins TRBV6-5 to TRBJ2-7, with unresolved D. V lost 0 bases and J 7 bases, leaving 7 bases between the germline ends. The V gene's germline CDR1 is MNHEY and CDR2 SVGAGI. The CDR3 consists of 12 residues.

J is TRBJ2-6 and V is TRBV5-6; TRBD1 is a possible D gene (5 bases). This CDR3 region has 16 residues. Trimming took 4 bases from V and 0 from J, leaving 11 bases between them. CDR1 SGHDT and CDR2 YYEEEE come from the germline V gene. CDR3 DNA sequence: TGTGCCAGCAGCGTGGACATTAACTCTGGGGCCAACGTCCTGACTTTC. This encodes CASSVDINSGANVLTF.

This clone appeared a few times. The chain joins TRBV6-5 to TRBJ2-3, with TRBD1 identical over 8 bases. V dropped 6 bases and J dropped 4; count of bases not matched to a gene: 6. Germline CDR1 reads MNHEY; CDR2 reads SVGAGI. This CDR3 contains 14 residues. The CDR3 spells CASSNRQGSDTQYF. DNA for the CDR3: TGTGCCAGCAGCAACCGACAGGGGTCAGATACGCAGTATTTT.

The V gene is TRBV5-4, the J gene TRBJ1-2, with TRBD1 matching 12 bases. From germline, CDR1 is SGHNT and CDR2 YYREEE (reference sequence). This CDR3 is 15 amino acids long. The V segment lost 9 bases and the J segment 7 bases; nucleotides outside the gene matches: 13. DNA of the CDR3: TGTGCCACCTCGCCAGGGACAGGGGGCGGGGTTGGCTACACCTTC. Its translation is CATSPGTGGGVGYTF.

This clone has more than one count but fewer than ten. V gene TRBV28 combines with J gene TRBJ1-5; the match to TRBD1 covers 7 bases. The ends lost 7 bases at V and 4 bases at J; junction bases unmatched: 1. Germline assignment: CDR1 MDHEN and CDR2 SYDVKM. The CDR3 is made up of 12 amino acids. CDR3: CASKTGNQPQHF. The CDR3 DNA follows: TGTGCCAGCAAGACAGGGAATCAGCCCCAGCATTTT.

Points on this clone: The junction does not match germline at one end; this may be a read error. The rearrangement links TRBV30 to TRBJ2-4; 10 bases are a match to TRBD1. The CDR3 has 13 amino acids. CDR1 GTSNPN and CDR2 SVGIG come from the germline V gene (reference sequence). In DNA, the CDR3 is TGTGCCTGGAGTTCATCACAGACAGGGGGCAAGTTCTTC. Its protein is CAWSSSQTGGKFF.

The chain has TRBV4-1 and TRBJ2-7; 8 bases line up with TRBD2. Germline V gene data show CDR1 as MGHRA and CDR2 as YSYEKL. The CDR3 runs 20 residues. V dropped 4 bases and J dropped 0; count of bases not matched to a gene: 20. CDR3 coding DNA: TGCGCCAGCAGCCCCCCTCCCGGGGTAATAGCGGGACCGAGCTCCTACGAGCAGTACTTC. It specifies CASSPPPGVIAGPSSYEQYF.

The chain is built from TRBV7-9 and TRBJ2-7, with TRBD1 matching over 9 bases. This CDR3 region has 16 residues. Looked up from germline, CDR1 is SEHNR and CDR2 is FQNEAQ (reference sequence). With 0 bases clipped from V and 3 bases from J, the junction kept 6 bases outside the gene matches. The CDR3 here is CASSLARDREHYEQYF. CDR3 in DNA: TGTGCCAGCAGCTTAGCGCGGGACAGGGAGCACTACGAGCAGTACTTC. The whole variable domain, remainder taken from reference TRBV7-9 and TRBJ2-7, is DTGVSQNPRHKITKRGQNVTFRCDPISEHNRLYWYRQTLGQGPEFLTYFQNEAQLEKSRLLSDRFSAERPKGSFSTLEIQRTEQGDSAMYLCASSLARDREHYEQYFGPGTRLTVT.

This clone has a handful of counts. The J gene is TRBJ2-1, the V gene TRBV5-1; 10 nucleotides line up with TRBD2. The CDR3 contains 15 residues. J was trimmed by 5 bases and V by 5 bases; bases with no gene match: 7. Germline V gives CDR1 SGHRS, CDR2 YFSETQ. The DNA of the CDR3 is TGCGCCAGCAGACTAACTAGCGGGATCAACAATGAGCAGTTCTTC. This codes for CASRLTSGINNEQFF.

This chain links TRBV9 with TRBJ2-7, with D tentatively TRBD2 (5 bases). Germline CDR1 reads SGDLS; CDR2 reads YYNGEE. The CDR3 is 17 amino acids. V was pared by 0 bases and J by 6 bases, with 22 bases between. CDR3 sequence reads: CASSVGGRGMGSGEQYF. CDR3 bases: TGTGCCAGCAGCGTAGGAGGTCGGGGAATGGGCTCGGGCGAGCAGTACTTC.